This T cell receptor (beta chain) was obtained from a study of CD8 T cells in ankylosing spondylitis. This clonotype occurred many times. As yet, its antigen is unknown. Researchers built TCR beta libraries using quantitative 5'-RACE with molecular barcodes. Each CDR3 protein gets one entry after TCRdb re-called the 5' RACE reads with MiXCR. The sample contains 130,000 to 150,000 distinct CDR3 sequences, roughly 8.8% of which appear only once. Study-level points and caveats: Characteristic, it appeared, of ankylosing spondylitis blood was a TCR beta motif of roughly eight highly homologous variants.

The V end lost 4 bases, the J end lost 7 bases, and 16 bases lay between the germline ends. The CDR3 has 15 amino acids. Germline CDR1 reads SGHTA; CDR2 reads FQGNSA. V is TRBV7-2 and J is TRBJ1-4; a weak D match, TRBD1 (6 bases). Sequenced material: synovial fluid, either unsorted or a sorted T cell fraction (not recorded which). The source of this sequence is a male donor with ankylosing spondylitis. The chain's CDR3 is CASSWKGGVSEKLFF. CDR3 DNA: TGTGCCAGCAGCTGGAAGGGGGGGGTTAGTGAAAAACTGTTTTTT.